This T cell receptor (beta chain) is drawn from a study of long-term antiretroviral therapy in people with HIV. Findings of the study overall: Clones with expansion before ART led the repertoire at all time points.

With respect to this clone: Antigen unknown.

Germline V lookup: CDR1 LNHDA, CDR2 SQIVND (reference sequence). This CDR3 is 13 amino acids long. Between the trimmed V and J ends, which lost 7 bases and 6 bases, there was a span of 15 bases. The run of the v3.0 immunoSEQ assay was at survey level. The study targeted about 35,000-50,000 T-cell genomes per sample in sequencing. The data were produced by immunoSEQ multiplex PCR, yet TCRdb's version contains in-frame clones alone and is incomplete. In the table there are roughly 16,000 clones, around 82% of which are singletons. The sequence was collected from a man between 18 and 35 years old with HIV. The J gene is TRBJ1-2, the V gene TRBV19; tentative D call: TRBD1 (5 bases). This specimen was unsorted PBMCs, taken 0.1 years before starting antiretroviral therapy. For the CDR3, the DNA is TGTGCCAGTACCCTGGGGGGAATCGATGGCTACACCTTC. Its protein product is CASTLGGIDGYTF.